Shown below are 23 T cell receptor beta chains from a single sample sequenced in a study of CD8+ T cells in alopecia areata. Once RNA had been extracted, it was reverse transcribed into cDNA to act as the sequencing template. Clones were sequenced by immunoSEQ multiplex PCR, and TCRdb holds only the in-frame ones, with some missing. This table has over 6,500 clones, roughly 69% appearing once. Peripheral blood samples and lesional scalp punch biopsies were obtained from alopecia areata patients. The sequencing used skin, collected at week 0. The source is a human donor with alopecia areata.

This chain connects TRBV11-2 to TRBJ2-4, with D hard to call. The ends were cut back, 4 bases at V and 8 bases at J, with 12 bases in the middle. Germline V lookup: CDR1 SGHAT, CDR2 FQNNGV. The CDR3 consists of 13 residues. The CDR3 sequence: CASSSGYPDIQYF. CDR3 bases: TGTGCCAGCAGCTCCGGGTATCCAGACATTCAGTACTTC.

This chain joins TRBV5-1 and TRBJ2-3, with D perhaps TRBD1 (5 bases). With 0 bases removed from V and 1 base from J, the gap between germline ends came to 9 bases. Germline V CDR1 and CDR2: SGHRS, YFSETQ. The CDR3 contains 15 residues. The CDR3 DNA reads TGCGCCAGCAGCTTGGATCAGGGTCGCACAGATACGCAGTATTTT. Translated: CASSLDQGRTDTQYF.

The chain couples TRBV15 to TRBJ2-4, with 7 bases that match TRBD2. Germline-derived CDR1 and CDR2 are LNHNV and YYDKDF (reference sequence). CDR3 size: 14 residues. With 2 bases clipped from V and 3 bases from J, the junction kept 1 base outside the gene matches. This chain's CDR3 is CATSRWEGKNIQYF. CDR3 coding DNA: TGTGCCACCAGCAGATGGGAGGGCAAAAACATTCAGTACTTC.

The chain is built from TRBV7-8 and TRBJ2-5; 10 bases line up with TRBD1. The V and J ends lost 0 bases and 5 bases, in that order; junction bases with no gene match: 6. CDR3 size: 16 residues. The germline CDR1 and CDR2 sequences are SGHVS and FQNEAQ. The CDR3 DNA is TGTGCCAGCAGCTTAGCAACGGGACAGGGGAGGGAGACCCAGTACTTC. Its translation: CASSLATGQGRETQYF.

The chain combines TRBV6-1 with TRBJ1-2; TRBD1 agrees at 9 bases. V lost 8 bases to trimming and J lost 6 bases; unmatched junction nucleotides: 7. Germline CDR1 MNHNS, CDR2 SASEGT. The CDR3 is 13 residues long. CDR3 sequence reads: CASLPGQGDGYTF. CDR3 nucleotides: TGTGCCAGCCTCCCGGGACAGGGTGATGGCTACACCTTC.

This clone appeared a few times. The rearrangement joins TRBV7-3 to TRBJ2-5; D remains unclear. The germline V gene encodes CDR1 SGHTA and CDR2 FQGTGA. V lost 2 bases and J lost 2, with 3 bases in between. The CDR3 totals 12 residues. CDR3 sequence reads: CASSLYQETQYF. DNA for the CDR3: TGTGCCAGCAGCTTATATCAAGAGACCCAGTACTTC.

A remark on this clone: This same CDR3 is encoded by further DNA sequences in the sample. This sequence joins TRBV2 and TRBJ1-6; TRBD1 matches at 7 bases. Germline V CDR1 and CDR2: SNHLY, FYNNEI. V shed 4 bases, J shed 7 bases, and the junction held 1 base outside the gene matches. This CDR3 is 13 amino acids long. Written as DNA, the CDR3 is TGTGCCAGCAGTGGGGACAGCAATTCACCCCTCCACTTT. Translated: CASSGDSNSPLHF.

This chain links TRBV23-1 with TRBJ1-2; the D gene is possibly TRBD1 (6 bases). TRBV23-1 is noted as an ORF with a role that remains uncertain. The length of the CDR3 is 13 residues. V lost 8 bases, J lost 1 base, and 11 bases lay in between. The CDR3, as DNA: TGCGCCAGCCGGGACAAGGATAACTATGGCTACACCTTC. The encoded protein is CASRDKDNYGYTF.

This chain links TRBV5-6 with TRBJ2-2; D gene uncertain. This CDR3 has 15 residues. Looked up from germline, CDR1 is SGHDT and CDR2 is YYEEEE. Trimming stripped 0 bases from V and 1 base from J, with 7 bases between. This chain's CDR3 is CASSLVLLNTGELFF. As DNA, the CDR3 is TGTGCCAGCAGCTTGGTTCTGTTGAACACCGGGGAGCTGTTTTTT. Supplemented by reference TRBV5-6 and TRBJ2-2, the full variable domain reads DAGVTQSPTHLIKTRGQQVTLRCSPKSGHDTVSWYQQALGQGPQFIFQYYEEEERQRGNFPDRFSGHQFPNYSSELNVNALLLGDSALYLCASSLVLLNTGELFFGEGSRLTVL.

The table lists this clone with a count of one. The chain links TRBV7-2 to TRBJ2-1, with TRBD2 matching 13 bases. This CDR3 is 15 amino acids long. J was trimmed by 5 bases and V by 3 bases; bases with no gene match: 1. Germline V gene sequence: CDR1 SGHTA, CDR2 FQGNSA. This CDR3 reads CASSLTSGGHNEQFF. The CDR3 DNA sequence: TGTGCCAGCAGCTTGACTAGCGGGGGGCACAATGAGCAGTTCTTC. Full variable domain (outside the CDR3, taken from reference TRBV7-2 and TRBJ2-1): GAGVSQSPSNKVTEKGKDVELRCDPISGHTALYWYRQSLGQGLEFLIYFQGNSAPDKSGLPSDRFSAERTGGSVSTLTIQRTQQEDSAVYLCASSLTSGGHNEQFFGPGTRLTVL.

The chain has TRBV27 and TRBJ1-2, with 8 bases that match TRBD1. This CDR3 has 20 amino acids. Trimming at V came to 5 bases and at J to 0 bases, leaving 20 bases not matched to a gene. CDR1 is MNHEY, CDR2 SMNVEV, per germline (reference sequence). Here the CDR3 reads CASSPWGQVKEGQTNYGYTF. The CDR3 DNA sequence: TGTGCCAGCAGTCCTTGGGGACAGGTCAAAGAGGGACAAACTAACTATGGCTACACCTTC.

This rearrangement joins TRBV5-5 to TRBJ1-6; no reliable D call. Trimming stripped 1 base from V and 1 base from J, with 6 bases between. There are 15 residues in the CDR3. Germline values: CDR1 SGHKS, CDR2 YYEKEE (reference sequence). The CDR3 DNA reads as TGTGCCAGCAGCTTGATGGATTCCTATAATTCACCCCTCCACTTT. Translating gives CASSLMDSYNSPLHF. Full variable domain (rest looked up from reference TRBV5-5 and TRBJ1-6): DAGVTQSPTHLIKTRGQQVTLRCSPISGHKSVSWYQQVLGQGPQFIFQYYEKEERGRGNFPDRFSARQFPNYSSELNVNALLLGDSALYLCASSLMDSYNSPLHFGNGTRLTVT.

The CDR3 coding sequence is TGCAGCGTTGATGGGGTGGTGGGCACAGATACGCAGTATTTT. This sequence encodes CSVDGVVGTDTQYF. The genes are TRBV29-1 and TRBJ2-3; D is undetermined. CDR3 length: 14 amino acids. Germline V gene data show CDR1 as SQVTM and CDR2 as ANQGSEA. V lost 3 bases to trimming and J lost 1 base, with 11 bases between them.

Only one count was recorded for this clone. The chain joins TRBV9 to TRBJ2-3; D is undetermined. The ends were cut back, 0 bases at V and 10 bases at J, with 12 bases in the middle. Per the germline V gene, CDR1 is SGDLS and CDR2 is YYNGEE. The CDR3 totals 13 residues. CDR3 DNA sequence: TGTGCCAGCAGCGTAGGGGCCGTCCAGCCGCAGTATTTT. It translates to CASSVGAVQPQYF.

This clone came up a few times. The V gene is TRBV6-5, the J gene TRBJ2-2; TRBD1 matches at 8 bases. The V segment lost 4 bases and the J segment 7 bases; nucleotides outside the gene matches: 2. CDR3 size: 13 residues. The V gene's germline CDR1 is MNHEY and CDR2 SVGAGI. CDR3 sequence (DNA): TGTGCCAGCAGTTCACAGGGGGTCGGGGAGCTGTTTTTT. Its protein is CASSSQGVGELFF.

In its sample, this clone was seen once. In DNA form, the CDR3 reads TGTGCCAGCAGCCAGACTAGAGGTCAAGGGAAAACGCAGTATTTT. Its protein product is CASSQTRGQGKTQYF. J is TRBJ2-3 and V is TRBV7-2; a possible D gene is TRBD2 (6 bases). Per the germline V gene, CDR1 is SGHTA and CDR2 is FQGNSA. Trimming removed 5 bases from V and 9 bases from J, with 21 bases in between. The CDR3 covers 15 residues.

This clone was counted only a few times. The CDR3, as DNA: TGTGCCAGCAGCTTAACCGGCACAGATACGCAGTATTTT. Translating gives CASSLTGTDTQYF. V gene TRBV7-7 combines with J gene TRBJ2-3; D not resolved. CDR3 length: 13 amino acids. Between the trimmed V and J ends, which lost 2 bases and 1 base, there was a span of 4 bases. Germline V gene lookup returns CDR1 SSHAT and CDR2 FNYEAQ (reference sequence). Based on the CDR3 plus reference TRBV7-7 and TRBJ2-3, the full variable domain is GAGVSQSPRYKVTKRGQDVTLRCDPISSHATLYWYQQALGQGPEFLTYFNYEAQPDKSGLPSDRFSAERPEGSISTLTIQRTEQRDSAMYRCASSLTGTDTQYFGPGTRLTVL.

V is TRBV5-1 and J is TRBJ2-5, with a weak D call TRBD1 (5 bases). Deletions cut 4 bases from V and 1 base from J, with 11 bases between. Germline CDR1 SGHRS, CDR2 YFSETQ. This CDR3 region has 14 residues. The CDR3 DNA reads as TGCGCCAGCAGCGAGAAGGGGATCCAAGAGACCCAGTACTTC. Translated: CASSEKGIQETQYF.

The chain uses TRBV18 and TRBJ2-7; TRBD2 matches at 7 bases. CDR1 KGHSH and CDR2 LQKENI come from the germline V gene. The CDR3 length is 14 residues. V gave up 3 bases and J gave up 3 bases; unmatched junction bases: 5. The DNA for the CDR3 is TGTGCCAGCTCACCTTCGGGGGGAAGCTACGAGCAGTACTTC. Its protein is CASSPSGGSYEQYF.

This chain connects TRBV6-6 to TRBJ2-1; TRBD1 matches at 10 bases. Germline assignment: CDR1 MNHNY and CDR2 SVGAGI (reference sequence). This CDR3 has 14 residues. The J segment lost 10 bases and the V segment lost 5 bases, leaving 8 bases of the junction unmatched. The CDR3 here is CASSQVGQGPEQFF. As DNA, the CDR3 is TGTGCCAGCAGTCAAGTGGGACAGGGGCCCGAGCAGTTCTTC.

This clone was counted a single time. This chain connects TRBV7-2 to TRBJ1-2; 8 bases fit TRBD1. From germline, CDR1 is SGHTA and CDR2 FQGNSA. V shed 8 bases and J 1 base; nucleotides not matched to a gene: 6. This CDR3 has 14 residues. This chain's CDR3 is CASSGTGSNYGYTF. Here the CDR3 DNA reads TGTGCCAGCTCTGGGACAGGCAGTAACTATGGCTACACCTTC.

The V gene is TRBV5-1, the J gene TRBJ1-2; 12 nucleotides match TRBD1. The ends lost 4 bases at V and 6 bases at J; junction bases unmatched: 4. Per the germline V gene, CDR1 is SGHRS and CDR2 is YFSETQ. The CDR3 totals 14 residues. Here the CDR3 reads CASSGGTGGDGYTF. The CDR3 coding sequence is TGCGCCAGCAGCGGAGGGACAGGGGGCGATGGCTACACCTTC.

This clone was found a few times. The genes are TRBV6-4 and TRBJ1-1, with TRBD1 identical over 7 bases. This CDR3 has 14 amino acids. The germline V gene encodes CDR1 MRHNA and CDR2 SNTAGT. After removal of 3 bases from V and 2 bases from J, the junction contained 3 bases not matched to a gene. The CDR3 DNA is TGTGCCAGCAGTGAGGACAGGAGAAACACTGAAGCTTTCTTT. It specifies CASSEDRRNTEAFF.